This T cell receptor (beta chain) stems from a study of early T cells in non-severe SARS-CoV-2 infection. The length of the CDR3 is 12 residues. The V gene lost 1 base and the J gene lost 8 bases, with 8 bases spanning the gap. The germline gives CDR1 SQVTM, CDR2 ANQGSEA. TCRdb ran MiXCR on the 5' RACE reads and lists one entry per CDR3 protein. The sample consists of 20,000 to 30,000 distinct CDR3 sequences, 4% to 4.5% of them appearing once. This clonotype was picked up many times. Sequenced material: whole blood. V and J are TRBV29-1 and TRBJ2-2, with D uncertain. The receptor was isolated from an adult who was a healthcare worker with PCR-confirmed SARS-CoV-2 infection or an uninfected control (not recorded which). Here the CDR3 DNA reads TGCAGCGTTGAAGTCAACAGTGGGGAGCTGTTTTTT. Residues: CSVEVNSGELFF.